The 20 T cell receptor beta chains presented below share a single source sample, sequenced in a study of blood T cell repertoires in COVID-19. Sequenced by immunoSEQ multiplex PCR; TCRdb stores in-frame clones only, minus some. The repertoire has roughly 190,000 clones, around 80% of them found once; the top ten carry approximately 7.8%. The sample was peripheral blood. These receptors originate from a woman aged 60-70 years with COVID-19, enrolled during active disease.

This clone was seen just once. CDR3 protein: CASSPSLAGGLEQYF. The CDR3 DNA reads TGTGCCAGCAGCCCTTCTCTAGCGGGAGGACTCGAGCAGTACTTC. The chain uses TRBV7-2 and TRBJ2-7; 11 bases fit TRBD2. V lost 5 bases to trimming and J lost 6 bases; unmatched junction nucleotides: 9. CDR1 and CDR2 (germline): SGHTA, FQGNSA. This CDR3 is built from 15 residues.

The chain has TRBV18 and TRBJ1-2; tentatively, D is TRBD1 (5 bases). Trimming removed 1 base from V and 4 bases from J, with 13 bases in between. The germline V gene encodes CDR1 KGHSH and CDR2 LQKENI. This CDR3 comprises 15 residues. The CDR3: CASSPRVVGVYGYTF. CDR3 DNA: TGTGCCAGCTCACCACGCGTAGTAGGGGTCTATGGCTACACCTTC.

The rearrangement uses TRBV6-5 and TRBJ2-1, with TRBD2 identical over 10 bases. The CDR3 covers 15 residues. Trimming removed 7 bases from V and 2 bases from J; junction bases left unmatched: 5. The germline CDR1 and CDR2 sequences are MNHEY and SVGAGI. CDR3 in DNA: TGTGCCAGCACACCCAGCGGGGGGGCCTACAATGAGCAGTTCTTC. Translation gives CASTPSGGAYNEQFF.

The CDR3 spells CAWSFAGYEQYF. CDR3 sequence (DNA): TGTGCCTGGAGTTTCGCCGGGTACGAGCAGTACTTC. The rearrangement joins TRBV30 to TRBJ2-7; D is unclear. Deletions cut 2 bases from V and 4 bases from J, with 9 bases between. This CDR3 is built from 12 residues. Germline CDR1 and CDR2: GTSNPN and SVGIG (reference sequence).

For this clone: Other DNA sequences of this sample code for an identical CDR3. The chain employs TRBV18 and TRBJ2-5; a possible D gene is TRBD2 (6 bases). V dropped 3 bases and J dropped 2 bases, with 7 bases sitting between them. CDR1 and CDR2 (germline): KGHSH, LQKENI. This CDR3 is built from 13 residues. For the CDR3, the DNA is TGTGCCAGCTCACCTCGGGGGCAAGAGACCCAGTACTTC. Translating it yields CASSPRGQETQYF.

V usage is TRBV18 and J usage is TRBJ1-2; tentatively, D is TRBD1 (5 bases). The germline CDR1 and CDR2 sequences are KGHSH and LQKENI. Trimming took off 2 bases at V and 8 bases at J, with 12 bases between the two ends. The CDR3 is 13 amino acids. The CDR3 sequence: CASSPLDNVGYTF. In nucleotides, the CDR3 is TGTGCCAGCTCACCATTGGACAATGTCGGCTACACCTTC.

Written as DNA, the CDR3 is TGTGCCAGCAGTACCGACAGGGCCTACGAGCAGTACTTC. Protein product: CASSTDRAYEQYF. The gene calls are TRBV2 and TRBJ2-7; TRBD1 aligns across 7 bases. The J segment lost 2 bases and the V segment lost 5 bases, leaving 3 bases of the junction unmatched. The CDR3 totals 13 residues. CDR1 and CDR2 (germline): SNHLY, FYNNEI.

The chain combines TRBV6-5 with TRBJ2-7; D uncertain. Germline V gene lookup returns CDR1 MNHEY and CDR2 SVGAGI. Trimming took 9 bases from V and 4 from J, leaving 19 bases between them. The CDR3 runs 14 residues. The CDR3 here is CASGYSGLVYEQYF. The CDR3 coding sequence is TGTGCCAGTGGCTACAGTGGGTTGGTTTACGAGCAGTACTTC.

The genes are TRBV7-9 and TRBJ2-5, with D possibly matching TRBD2 (5 bases). Germline V CDR1 and CDR2: SEHNR, FQNEAQ (reference sequence). Trimming took 1 base from V and 2 from J, leaving 11 bases between them. This CDR3 is built from 15 residues. Here the CDR3 reads CASSLGSSFQETQYF. The CDR3 DNA is TGTGCCAGCAGCTTAGGCTCTAGCTTTCAAGAGACCCAGTACTTC.

V and J are TRBV9 and TRBJ2-3; no definite D call. Trimming took off 4 bases at V and 4 bases at J, with 16 bases between the two ends. The germline V gene encodes CDR1 SGDLS and CDR2 YYNGEE. This CDR3 spans 15 amino acids. The chain's CDR3 is CASSPSSSAADTQYF. CDR3 DNA: TGTGCCAGCAGCCCGTCTTCCTCGGCGGCAGATACGCAGTATTTT.

The chain carries TRBV27 and TRBJ1-4; 10 bases are a match to TRBD1. The CDR3 loop spans 16 amino acids. The germline CDR1 and CDR2 sequences are MNHEY and SMNVEV (reference sequence). After removal of 5 bases from V and 5 bases from J, the junction contained 8 bases not matched to a gene. This CDR3 is CASSRGRGQGNEKLFF. CDR3 sequence (DNA): TGTGCCAGCAGTCGCGGACGGGGACAGGGGAATGAAAAACTGTTTTTT.

The rearrangement joins TRBV19 to TRBJ1-1, with TRBD1 identical over 7 bases. This CDR3 contains 13 residues. CDR1 LNHDA and CDR2 SQIVND come from the germline V gene (reference sequence). V lost 4 bases to trimming and J lost 3 bases; unmatched junction nucleotides: 2. The CDR3 coding sequence is TGTGCCAGTAGTACAGACAGGGACACTGAAGCTTTCTTT. It encodes CASSTDRDTEAFF.

Here the CDR3 DNA reads TGTGCCAGCACCCAAGCGGGAGGGAACTACGAGCAGTACTTC. Translating gives CASTQAGGNYEQYF. The gene calls are TRBV7-9 and TRBJ2-7, with 10 nucleotides matching TRBD2. The germline CDR1 and CDR2 sequences are SEHNR and FQNEAQ (reference sequence). The junction had 6 bases not matched to a gene; V was cut back by 7 bases and J by 3 bases. The CDR3 contains 14 residues. The full variable domain, completed using reference TRBV7-9 and TRBJ2-7, is DTGVSQNPRHKITKRGQNVTFRCDPISEHNRLYWYRQTLGQGPEFLTYFQNEAQLEKSRLLSDRFSAERPKGSFSTLEIQRTEQGDSAMYLCASTQAGGNYEQYFGPGTRLTVT.

The CDR3 DNA reads TGCAGCGTCGGACTAGCTAACCTCAATGAGCAGTTCTTC. Amino acids: CSVGLANLNEQFF. The gene calls are TRBV29-1 and TRBJ2-1, with 8 bases identical to TRBD2. The junction had 7 bases not matched to a gene; V was cut back by 6 bases and J by 6 bases. The CDR3 spans 13 residues. Germline V CDR1 and CDR2: SQVTM, ANQGSEA.

The rearrangement links TRBV5-6 to TRBJ1-4, with D unresolved. V lost 3 bases and J lost 10, with 13 bases in between. There are 13 residues in the CDR3. Germline values: CDR1 SGHDT, CDR2 YYEEEE. DNA of the CDR3: TGTGCCAGCAGCTACGGGAGCGACGGAAAACTGTTTTTT. Protein product: CASSYGSDGKLFF.

This chain joins TRBV7-8 and TRBJ2-2, with a possible D match to TRBD2 (5 bases). The CDR3 has 15 residues. The germline V and J ends were trimmed by 2 bases and 0 bases, with 7 bases remaining between them. CDR1 and CDR2 (germline): SGHVS, FQNEAQ. The CDR3 coding sequence is TGTGCCAGCAGCTTAATCGGGGCGAACACCGGGGAGCTGTTTTTT. Translating it yields CASSLIGANTGELFF.

V usage is TRBV5-5 and J usage is TRBJ1-4, with TRBD1 matching over 9 bases. CDR1 is SGHKS, CDR2 YYEKEE, per germline (reference sequence). The CDR3 totals 15 residues. The V gene end was trimmed by 4 bases and the J gene end by 3 bases; junction bases not matched to a gene: 4. Here the CDR3 DNA reads TGTGCCAGCAGCGGGACAGGGACACCTAATGAAAAACTGTTTTTT. As protein: CASSGTGTPNEKLFF.

The rearrangement links TRBV29-1 to TRBJ1-1; no clear D gene. Per the germline V gene, CDR1 is SQVTM and CDR2 is ANQGSEA. With 6 bases removed from V and 0 bases from J, the gap between germline ends came to 17 bases. The CDR3 is made up of 15 amino acids. The CDR3 loop reads CSVNSMTGMNTEAFF. The CDR3, as DNA: TGCAGCGTCAACTCCATGACGGGAATGAACACTGAAGCTTTCTTT. Using reference TRBV29-1 and TRBJ1-1 for the parts outside the CDR3, the full variable domain is SAVISQKPSRDICQRGTSLTIQCQVDSQVTMMFWYRQQPGQSLTLIATANQGSEATYESGFVIDKFPISRPNLTFSTLTVSNMSPEDSSIYLCSVNSMTGMNTEAFFGQGTRLTVV.

This clone has a single count. V gene TRBV3-1 (or the pseudogene TRBV3-2) combines with J gene TRBJ1-2; 7 nucleotides match TRBD1. CDR1 LGHDT and CDR2 YNNKEL come from the germline V gene (reference sequence). Trimming cost V 5 bases and J 10 bases; bases outside gene matches: 10. The CDR3 extends over 13 amino acids. CDR3 protein: CASSTEQGRAYTF. The CDR3 bases are TGTGCCAGCAGCACAGAACAGGGGCGAGCCTACACCTTC.

J is TRBJ1-1 and V is TRBV5-1, with 9 bases identical to TRBD1. The CDR3 runs to 15 residues. V dropped 2 bases and J dropped 6; count of bases not matched to a gene: 8. Germline V gene lookup returns CDR1 SGHRS and CDR2 YFSETQ. CDR3 DNA: TGCGCCAGCAGCTTTACAGGGGACAGGGCGGCTGAAGCTTTCTTT. It yields the protein CASSFTGDRAAEAFF.